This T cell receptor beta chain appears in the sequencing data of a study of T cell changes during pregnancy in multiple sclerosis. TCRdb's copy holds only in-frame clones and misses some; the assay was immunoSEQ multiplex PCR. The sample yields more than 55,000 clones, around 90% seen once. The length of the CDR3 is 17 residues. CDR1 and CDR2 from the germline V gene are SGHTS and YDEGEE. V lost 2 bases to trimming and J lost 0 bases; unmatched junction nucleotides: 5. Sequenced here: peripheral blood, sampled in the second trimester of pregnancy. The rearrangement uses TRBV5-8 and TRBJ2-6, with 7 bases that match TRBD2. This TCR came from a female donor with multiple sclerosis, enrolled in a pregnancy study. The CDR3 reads CASSFHRTSSGANVLTF. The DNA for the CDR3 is TGTGCCAGCAGCTTCCACAGGACTAGCTCTGGGGCCAACGTCCTGACTTTC.